The clone carrying this TCR beta chain was counted a few times. The CDR3 totals 18 residues. The trim removed 4 bases at V and 4 bases at J, leaving 15 bases unmatched. Germline V CDR1 and CDR2: MGHRA, YSYEKL. This record belongs to a study of cytomegalovirus exposure and HLA in healthy donors. PCR amplification relied on 60 Vbeta primers (plus 13 Jbeta primers). Repertoires were generated with immunoSEQ multiplex PCR, while TCRdb's copy carries only in-frame clones and drops some. The profile covers about 200,000 clones, with 70% to 80% appearing a single time and approximately 4% taken by the ten largest.

Sequencing was done on a sample of PBMCs. The sequence was collected from a woman in her twenties or thirties in good health and CMV-seropositive. The chain carries TRBV4-1 and TRBJ2-2; 7 bases map to TRBD2. The DNA for the CDR3 is TGCGCCAGCAGCCTTAGAGGGGCGGGAGATCGAGTCACCGGGGAGCTGTTTTTT. Protein: CASSLRGAGDRVTGELFF.